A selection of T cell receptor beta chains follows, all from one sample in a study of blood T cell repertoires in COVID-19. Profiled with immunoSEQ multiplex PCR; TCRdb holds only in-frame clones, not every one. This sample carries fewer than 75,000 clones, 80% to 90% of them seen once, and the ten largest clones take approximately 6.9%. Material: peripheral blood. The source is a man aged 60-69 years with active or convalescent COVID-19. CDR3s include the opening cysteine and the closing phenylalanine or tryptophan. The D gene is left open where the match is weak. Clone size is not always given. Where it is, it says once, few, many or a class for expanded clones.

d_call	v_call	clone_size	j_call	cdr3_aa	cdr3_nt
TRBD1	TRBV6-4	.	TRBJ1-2	CASSDTRLGRGPYGYTF	TGTGCCAGCAGTGATACGCGCTTAGGCAGGGGGCCATATGGCTACACCTTC
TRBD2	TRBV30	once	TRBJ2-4	CAWASGSGFGDIQYF	TGTGCCTGGGCTAGCGGGAGTGGCTTTGGGGACATTCAGTACTTC
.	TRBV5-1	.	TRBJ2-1	CASSPPFFNEQFF	TGCGCCAGCAGCCCCCCTTTTTTTAATGAGCAGTTCTTC
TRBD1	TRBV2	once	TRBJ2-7	CARGQETEQYF	TGTGCCAGGGGACAGGAAACCGAGCAGTACTTC
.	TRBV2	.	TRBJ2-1	CASSVMNEQFF	TGTGCCAGCAGTGTTATGAATGAGCAGTTCTTC
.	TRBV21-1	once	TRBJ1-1	CASSDFPPLNIGDTEAFF	TGTGCCAGCAGCGACTTCCCTCCCCTCAATATTGGCGACACTGAAGCTTTCTTT
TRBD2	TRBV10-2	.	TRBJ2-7	CASSSQGTSGYEQYF	TGCGCCAGCAGCTCCCAGGGGACTAGCGGCTACGAGCAGTACTTC
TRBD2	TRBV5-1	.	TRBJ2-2	CASSLWREGPRTGELFF	TGCGCCAGCAGCTTGTGGCGGGAGGGCCCTCGGACCGGGGAGCTGTTTTTT
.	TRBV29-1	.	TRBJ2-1	CSVARGGNEQFF	TGCAGCGTGGCCAGGGGCGGCAATGAGCAGTTCTTC
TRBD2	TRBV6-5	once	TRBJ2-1	CASRTSGSSYNEQFF	TGTGCCAGCAGAACTAGCGGTAGCTCCTACAATGAGCAGTTCTTC
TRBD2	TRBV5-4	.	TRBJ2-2	CASSPRTSVRGTGELFF	TGTGCCAGCAGCCCAAGGACTAGCGTGAGGGGCACCGGGGAGCTGTTTTTT
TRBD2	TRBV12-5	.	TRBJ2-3	CASGLGGRVADTQYF	TGTGCTAGTGGTTTGGGAGGGAGGGTGGCAGATACGCAGTATTTT
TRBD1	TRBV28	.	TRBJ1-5	CASSSPGGPNQPQHF	TGTGCCAGCAGTTCGCCAGGGGGCCCTAATCAGCCCCAGCATTTT
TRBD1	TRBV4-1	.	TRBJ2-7	CASSHTGTGSSEQYF	TGCGCCAGCAGCCACACCGGGACAGGGTCTTCCGAGCAGTACTTC
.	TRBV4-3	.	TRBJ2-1	CASTTGNEQFF	TGCGCCAGCACGACGGGCAATGAGCAGTTCTTC
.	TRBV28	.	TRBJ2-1	CASSTYRDLYNEQFF	TGTGCCAGCAGTACGTACAGGGATTTGTACAATGAGCAGTTCTTC
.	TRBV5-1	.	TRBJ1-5	CASSLGGREQPQHF	TGCGCCAGCAGCTTGGGCGGCAGGGAACAGCCCCAGCATTTT
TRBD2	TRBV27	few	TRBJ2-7	CASRGTSGTYEQYF	TGTGCCAGCAGAGGGACTAGCGGAACCTACGAGCAGTACTTC
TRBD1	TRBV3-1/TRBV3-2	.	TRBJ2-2	CASSPTETGRTGELFF	TGTGCCAGCAGCCCGACGGAGACAGGGAGAACCGGGGAGCTGTTTTTT
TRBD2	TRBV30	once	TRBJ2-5	CASNLLAVQETQYF	TGTGCCTCAAACCTACTAGCGGTTCAAGAGACCCAGTACTTC
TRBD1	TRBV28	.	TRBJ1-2	CASKDRPYGYTF	TGTGCCAGCAAGGACAGGCCCTATGGCTACACCTTC
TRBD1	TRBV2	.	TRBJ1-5	CASSPDRGNQPQHF	TGTGCCAGCAGTCCGGACAGGGGAAATCAGCCCCAGCATTTT
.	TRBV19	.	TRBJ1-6	CASSGGDGYNSPLHF	TGTGCCAGTAGTGGGGGGGACGGTTATAATTCACCCCTCCACTTT
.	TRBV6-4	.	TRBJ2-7	CASSDSIRGGTYEQYF	TGTGCCAGCAGTGACTCAATCCGGGGAGGCACCTACGAGCAGTACTTC
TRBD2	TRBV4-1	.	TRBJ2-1	CASSQEPDVAGTSYNEQFF	TGCGCCAGCAGCCAAGAACCTGACGTAGCGGGGACTTCCTACAATGAGCAGTTCTTC
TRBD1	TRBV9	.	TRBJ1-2	CASSVLQGGTYGYTF	TGTGCCAGCAGCGTATTACAGGGGGGAACGTATGGCTACACCTTC
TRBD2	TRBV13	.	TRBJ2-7	CASRAGGHGYEQYF	TGTGCCAGCAGGGCGGGAGGGCATGGTTACGAGCAGTACTTC
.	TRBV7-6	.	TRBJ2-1	CASSFNSYNEQFF	TGTGCCAGCAGCTTCAACAGTTACAATGAGCAGTTCTTC